This entry is about one T cell receptor (beta chain). The antigen remains undetermined. Germline V gene data show CDR1 as SGHTA and CDR2 as FQGNSA. The CDR3 extends over 15 amino acids. After removal of 5 bases from V and 4 bases from J, the junction contained 11 bases not matched to a gene. The data were taken from a study of T cell responses to AZD1222 COVID-19 vaccine. TCRdb's copy holds only in-frame clones and misses some; the assay was immunoSEQ multiplex PCR. This table holds approximately 100,000 clones, 70% to 90% found once. Study-level findings and limits: Scientists sampled the repertoires only once the peak T cell response had passed. Spike-specific TCR breadth and depth went up after people got two AZD1222 doses. White British people made up most donors, females outnumbered males, and clonal diversity was possibly underestimated.

The TCR originated in an adult who received the AZD1222 COVID-19 vaccine. The chain recombines TRBV7-2 with TRBJ2-7; 7 nucleotides align to TRBD1. The sample consisted of peripheral blood, taken 28 days after the second AZD1222 dose. In DNA, the CDR3 is TGTGCCAGCAGCCCAAGGGGTCCAGGGGGTTACGAGCAGTACTTC. Translated, it gives CASSPRGPGGYEQYF.